This T cell receptor (beta chain) was retrieved from a study of CD8 T cells in Susac syndrome. About the research overall: Patients with Susac syndrome were therapy-naive, taking corticosteroids, with some also receiving intravenous immunoglobulin, or taking intravenous immunoglobulin alone at the time their blood was drawn. Study results and limitations: There were over 15 Susac-specific public clones in total CD8+ repertoires and four to six in CD8+ TEMRA repertoires.

cDNA came from about 0.5 to 1 ug RNA primed by random hexamers. TCRdb used MiXCR to reprocess the immunoSEQ multiplex PCR reads, holding one entry per CDR3 protein. The table includes around 150,000 distinct CDR3 sequences, more than 85% detected once. The CDR3 covers 15 residues. V gave up 5 bases and J gave up 10 bases, with 21 bases separating them. Per the germline V gene, CDR1 is SEHNR and CDR2 is FQNEAQ (reference sequence). A note on this clonotype: Its antigen is unknown.

The genes are TRBV7-9 and TRBJ2-1; D is uncertain. Input material: CD8+ T cells from PBMCs. The sequence was obtained from a human donor with Susac syndrome. The CDR3 region is CASSPPTRNWREQFF. CDR3 sequence (DNA): TGTGCCAGCAGCCCCCCAACCCGGAATTGGCGGGAGCAGTTCTTC.